Listed below are T cell receptor beta chains from one sample, sequenced in a study of blood T cells in healthy people across ages. Via MiXCR, TCRdb re-called the 5' RACE reads, giving one row per CDR3 protein. The table lists almost 800,000 distinct CDR3 sequences, 58% of them singletons. The sample consisted of blood. All receptors come from a man aged 25 to 45 in good health. Both conserved end residues are part of each CDR3. Fields, in order: D gene, clone size, V gene, J gene, CDR3 DNA, CDR3 protein. A D gene is named only where the DNA matches it firmly. A clone size is listed for some rows: how often the clone was seen (once, few, many), or a class if it is expanded.

>TRBD1|once|TRBV27|TRBJ2-1
TGTGCCAGCAGCCGGGGTGACAGGGCTGGTGAGCAGTTCTTC
CASSRGDRAGEQFF
>TRBD2|few|TRBV29-1|TRBJ2-4
TGCAGCGTGACTGGGACTAGCGATTCACTAGCCAAAAACATTCAGTACTTC
CSVTGTSDSLAKNIQYF
>NA|NA|TRBV27|TRBJ2-7
TGTGCCAGCAGTTTATCCGGCGAGTCTCCCTCCTACGAGCAGTACTTC
CASSLSGESPSYEQYF
>NA|NA|TRBV7-9|TRBJ2-1
TGTGCCAGCAGCCCGAGCGGAGTAAGGCTCTATGAGCAGTTCTTC
CASSPSGVRLYEQFF
>NA|NA|TRBV7-9|TRBJ2-7
TGTGCCAGCAGTTCCTCATCCGGGCACAGTAACTACGAGCAGTACTTC
CASSSSSGHSNYEQYF
>NA|NA|TRBV6-1|TRBJ2-7
TGTGCCAGCAGTGACACGGACGGGCCCTACGAGCAGTACTTC
CASSDTDGPYEQYF
>NA|few|TRBV24-1|TRBJ2-3
TGTGCCACCAGTGCGGGGGCAGATACGCAGTATTTT
CATSAGADTQYF
>TRBD2|few|TRBV18|TRBJ2-1
TGTGCCAGCTCACCGCGACTAGCGGGAGATTCATCCTACAATGAGCAGTTCTTC
CASSPRLAGDSSYNEQFF
>NA|NA|TRBV20-1|TRBJ2-6
TGCAGTGCTCCGTTTGGGAGGGGGATCGGGGCCAACGTCCTGACTTTC
CSAPFGRGIGANVLTF
>TRBD1|NA|TRBV10-3|TRBJ1-6
TGTGCCATCAGTCCGGGACAGAGAAATTCACCCCTCCACTTT
CAISPGQRNSPLHF
>TRBD2|NA|TRBV11-1|TRBJ2-1
TGTGCCAGCAGCCTCCGTGGTAGCGGGAGGGGCAATGAGCAGTTCTTC
CASSLRGSGRGNEQFF
>NA|NA|TRBV4-1|TRBJ1-2
TGCGCCAGCAGCCAAGATATCGTGGACTATGGCTACACCTTC
CASSQDIVDYGYTF
>NA|NA|TRBV10-3|TRBJ2-5
TGTGCCATCAGTGAGGCCCGCGGGGAACAAGAGACCCAGTACTTC
CAISEARGEQETQYF
>NA|few|TRBV6-2/TRBV6-3|TRBJ2-3
TGTGCCAGCAAGTGGGACTCCACAGATACGCAGTATTTT
CASKWDSTDTQYF
>NA|NA|TRBV13|TRBJ2-7
TGTGCCAGCAGCTTAGTACAGAGAGACAATGAGCAGTACTTC
CASSLVQRDNEQYF
>TRBD2|once|TRBV11-3|TRBJ2-3
TGTGCCAGCAGCTTAGGACTAGCGGGAGCTGGAGATACGCAGTATTTT
CASSLGLAGAGDTQYF
>TRBD2|NA|TRBV7-2|TRBJ2-3
TGTGCCAGCAGCCTGAGGGGTGTAAGCGGGACCCACACAGATACGCAGTATTTT
CASSLRGVSGTHTDTQYF
>NA|NA|TRBV29-1|TRBJ2-7
TGCAGCGTTGGTCGGGCTTCGGTATACGAGCAGTACTTC
CSVGRASVYEQYF
>NA|few|TRBV6-5|TRBJ2-5
TGTGCCAGCAGTTACTCGGGGGGCAGGGAGACCCAGTACTTC
CASSYSGGRETQYF
>TRBD2|NA|TRBV7-9|TRBJ2-1
TGTGCCAGCAGCCCCCTAGCGGGGGGGCCGTCGGATGAGCAGTTCTTC
CASSPLAGGPSDEQFF
>NA|NA|TRBV7-9|TRBJ2-7
TGTGCCAGCAGCCCCCGGGAAGGCTGGGTGCAGTACTTC
CASSPREGWVQYF
>NA|NA|TRBV14|TRBJ1-1
TGTGCCAGCACCAACAGGGTGAGCACTGAAGCTTTCTTT
CASTNRVSTEAFF
>NA|few|TRBV20-1|TRBJ2-5
TGCAGTGCTAGATTCCGGGAGACCCAGTACTTC
CSARFRETQYF
>TRBD2|NA|TRBV5-1|TRBJ2-3
TGCGCCAGCACCGGGACAGGCCGACTAGCGGGAAGGAATACGCAGTATTTT
CASTGTGRLAGRNTQYF
>TRBD2|NA|TRBV20-1|TRBJ2-7
TGCAGTGCTAGAGAGATGCTAGCGGGGTCTGGCGAGCAGTACTTC
CSAREMLAGSGEQYF
>TRBD2|few|TRBV29-1|TRBJ2-7
TGCAGCGTTGCTGGGACTAGCGGGAACTTCTACGAGCAGTACTTC
CSVAGTSGNFYEQYF